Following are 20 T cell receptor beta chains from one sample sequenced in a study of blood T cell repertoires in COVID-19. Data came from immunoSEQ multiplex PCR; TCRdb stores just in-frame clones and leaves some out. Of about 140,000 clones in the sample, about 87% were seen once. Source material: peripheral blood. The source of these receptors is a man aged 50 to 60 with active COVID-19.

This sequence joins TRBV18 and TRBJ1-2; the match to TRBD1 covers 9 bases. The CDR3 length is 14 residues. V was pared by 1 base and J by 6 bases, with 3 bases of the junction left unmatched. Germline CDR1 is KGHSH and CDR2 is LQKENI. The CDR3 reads CASSPRTGVDGYTF. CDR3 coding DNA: TGTGCCAGCTCACCACGGACAGGGGTGGATGGCTACACCTTC.

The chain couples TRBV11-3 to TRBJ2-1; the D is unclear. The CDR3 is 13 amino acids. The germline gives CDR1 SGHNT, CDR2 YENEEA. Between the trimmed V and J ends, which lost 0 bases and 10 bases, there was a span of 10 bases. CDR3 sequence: CASSLDLVGEQFF. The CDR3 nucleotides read TGTGCCAGCAGCTTAGATCTTGTCGGGGAGCAGTTCTTC.

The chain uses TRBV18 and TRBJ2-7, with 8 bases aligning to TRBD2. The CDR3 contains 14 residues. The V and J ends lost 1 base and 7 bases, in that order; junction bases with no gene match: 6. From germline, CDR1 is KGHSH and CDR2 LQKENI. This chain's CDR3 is CASSPRRGGEEQYF. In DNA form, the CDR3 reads TGTGCCAGCTCACCACGCCGGGGGGGGGAAGAGCAGTACTTC.

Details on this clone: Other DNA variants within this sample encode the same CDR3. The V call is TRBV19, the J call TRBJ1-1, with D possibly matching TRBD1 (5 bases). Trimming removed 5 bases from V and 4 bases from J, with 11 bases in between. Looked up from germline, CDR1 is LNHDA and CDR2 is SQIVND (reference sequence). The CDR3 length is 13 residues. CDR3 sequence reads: CASSRRGVTEAFF. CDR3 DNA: TGTGCCAGTAGTCGCCGGGGGGTCACTGAAGCTTTCTTT.

CDR3 region: CASTRGDEQYF. The CDR3 DNA sequence: TGTGCCAGCACGCGGGGAGACGAGCAGTACTTC. The chain has TRBV6-5 and TRBJ2-7; D might be TRBD2 (6 bases). V shed 7 bases and J shed 5 bases, with 9 bases lying between them. The CDR3 is 11 residues long. In germline, CDR1 is MNHEY, CDR2 SVGAGI.

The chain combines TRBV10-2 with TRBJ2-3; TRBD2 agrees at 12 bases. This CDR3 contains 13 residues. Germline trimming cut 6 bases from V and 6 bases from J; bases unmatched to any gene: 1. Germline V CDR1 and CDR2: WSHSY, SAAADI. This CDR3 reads CASRTSGGDTQYF. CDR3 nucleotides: TGCGCCAGCAGAACTAGCGGGGGGGATACGCAGTATTTT.

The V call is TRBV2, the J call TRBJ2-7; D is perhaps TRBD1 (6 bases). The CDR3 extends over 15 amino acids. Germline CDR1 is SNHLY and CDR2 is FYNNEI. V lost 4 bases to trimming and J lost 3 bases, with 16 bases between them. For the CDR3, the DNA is TGTGCCAGCAGTGGTCAGCAGGGGACCTTCTACGAGCAGTACTTC. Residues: CASSGQQGTFYEQYF.

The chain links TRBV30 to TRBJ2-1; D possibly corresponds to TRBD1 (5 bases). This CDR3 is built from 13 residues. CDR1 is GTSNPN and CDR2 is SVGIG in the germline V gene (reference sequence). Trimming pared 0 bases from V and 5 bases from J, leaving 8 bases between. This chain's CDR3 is CAWSVGLHNEQFF. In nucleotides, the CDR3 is TGTGCCTGGAGTGTGGGGCTCCACAATGAGCAGTTCTTC.

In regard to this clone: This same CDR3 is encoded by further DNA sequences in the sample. The CDR3 sequence is CASSYTGSTNYGYTF. CDR3 DNA: TGTGCCAGCAGTTATACGGGTTCGACTAACTATGGCTACACCTTC. The gene calls are TRBV6-5 and TRBJ1-2; D unresolved. This CDR3 has 15 residues. The ends were cut back, 3 bases at V and 0 bases at J, with 11 bases in the middle. Germline loops: CDR1 MNHEY, CDR2 SVGAGI.

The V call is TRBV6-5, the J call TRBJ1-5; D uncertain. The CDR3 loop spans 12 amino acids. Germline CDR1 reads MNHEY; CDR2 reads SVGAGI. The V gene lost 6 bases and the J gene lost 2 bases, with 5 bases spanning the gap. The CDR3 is CASSEGNQPQHF. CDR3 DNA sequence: TGTGCCAGCAGCGAGGGCAATCAGCCCCAGCATTTT.

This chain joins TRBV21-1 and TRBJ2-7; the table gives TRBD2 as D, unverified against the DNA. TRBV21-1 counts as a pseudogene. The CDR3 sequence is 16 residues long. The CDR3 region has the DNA TGTGCCAGCAGCTACCTGCCCCGCGGGGGGGCCTACGAGCAGTACTTC. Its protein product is CASSYLPRGGAYEQYF.

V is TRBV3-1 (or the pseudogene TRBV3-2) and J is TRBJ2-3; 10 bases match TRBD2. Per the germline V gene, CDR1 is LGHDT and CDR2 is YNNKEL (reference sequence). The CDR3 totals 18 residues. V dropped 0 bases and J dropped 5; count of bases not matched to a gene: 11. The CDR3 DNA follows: TGTGCCAGCAGCCAAGATTTCCCTAGCGGGGGTAGTTTAGATACGCAGTATTTT. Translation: CASSQDFPSGGSLDTQYF.

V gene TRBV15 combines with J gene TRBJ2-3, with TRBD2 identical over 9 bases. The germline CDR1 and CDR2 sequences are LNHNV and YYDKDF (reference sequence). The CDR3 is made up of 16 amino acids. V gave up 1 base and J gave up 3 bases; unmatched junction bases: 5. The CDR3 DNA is TGTGCCACCAGCAGAGGCCTAGCGGGGAGAACAGATACGCAGTATTTT. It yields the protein CATSRGLAGRTDTQYF. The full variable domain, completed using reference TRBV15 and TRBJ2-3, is DAMVIQNPRYQVTQFGKPVTLSCSQTLNHNVMYWYQQKSSQAPKLLFHYYDKDFNNEADTPDNFQSRRPNTSFCFLDIRSPGLGDTAMYLCATSRGLAGRTDTQYFGPGTRLTVL.

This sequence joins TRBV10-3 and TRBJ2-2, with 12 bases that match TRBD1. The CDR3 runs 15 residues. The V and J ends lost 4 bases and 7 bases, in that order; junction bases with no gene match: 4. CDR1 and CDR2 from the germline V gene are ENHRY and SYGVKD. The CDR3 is CAISAGQGAIGELFF. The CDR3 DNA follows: TGTGCCATCAGTGCGGGACAGGGGGCTATCGGGGAGCTGTTTTTT.

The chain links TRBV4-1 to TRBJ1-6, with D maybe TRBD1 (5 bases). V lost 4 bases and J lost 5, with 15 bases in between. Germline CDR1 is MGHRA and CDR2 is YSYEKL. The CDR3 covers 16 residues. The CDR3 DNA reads TGCGCCAGCAGCCCCCAAGTGGAGGGGAATAATTCACCCCTCCACTTT. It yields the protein CASSPQVEGNNSPLHF.

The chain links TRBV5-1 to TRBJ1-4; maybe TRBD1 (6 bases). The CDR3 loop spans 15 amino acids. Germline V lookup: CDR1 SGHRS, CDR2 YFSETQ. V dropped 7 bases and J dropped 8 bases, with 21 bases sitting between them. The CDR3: CASGFTGTFDEKLFF. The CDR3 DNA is TGCGCCAGCGGATTCACAGGGACATTTGACGAAAAACTGTTTTTT.

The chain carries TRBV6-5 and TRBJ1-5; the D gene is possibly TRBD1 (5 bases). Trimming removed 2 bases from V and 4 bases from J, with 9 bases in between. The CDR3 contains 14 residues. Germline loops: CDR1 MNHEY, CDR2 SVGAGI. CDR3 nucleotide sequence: TGTGCCAGCAGTTACGGGGGGGTAAATCAGCCCCAGCATTTT. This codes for CASSYGGVNQPQHF.

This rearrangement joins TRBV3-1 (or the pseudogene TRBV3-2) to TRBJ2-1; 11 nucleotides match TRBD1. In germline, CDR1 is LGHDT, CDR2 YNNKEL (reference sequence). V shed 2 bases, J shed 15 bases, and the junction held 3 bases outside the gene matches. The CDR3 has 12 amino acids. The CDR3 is CASSQTDRGLFF. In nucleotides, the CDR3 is TGTGCCAGCAGCCAAACGGACAGGGGGCTGTTCTTC.

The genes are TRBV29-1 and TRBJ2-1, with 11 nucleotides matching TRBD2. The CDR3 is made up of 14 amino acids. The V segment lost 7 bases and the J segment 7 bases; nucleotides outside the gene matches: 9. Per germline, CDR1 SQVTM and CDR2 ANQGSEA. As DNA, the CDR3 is TGCAGCGCCAATAGCGGGGGGGCAAAGAATGAGCAGTTCTTC. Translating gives CSANSGGAKNEQFF.

Written as DNA, the CDR3 is TGTGCCAGCAGCAAAGCTTACTGTAGGACAGGGGGGGACGAGCAGTACTTC. Protein product: CASSKAYCRTGGDEQYF. The rearrangement joins TRBV21-1 to TRBJ2-7; TRBD1 is taken as the D call from the table, unchecked against the DNA. TRBV21-1 counts as a pseudogene. This CDR3 has 17 amino acids.